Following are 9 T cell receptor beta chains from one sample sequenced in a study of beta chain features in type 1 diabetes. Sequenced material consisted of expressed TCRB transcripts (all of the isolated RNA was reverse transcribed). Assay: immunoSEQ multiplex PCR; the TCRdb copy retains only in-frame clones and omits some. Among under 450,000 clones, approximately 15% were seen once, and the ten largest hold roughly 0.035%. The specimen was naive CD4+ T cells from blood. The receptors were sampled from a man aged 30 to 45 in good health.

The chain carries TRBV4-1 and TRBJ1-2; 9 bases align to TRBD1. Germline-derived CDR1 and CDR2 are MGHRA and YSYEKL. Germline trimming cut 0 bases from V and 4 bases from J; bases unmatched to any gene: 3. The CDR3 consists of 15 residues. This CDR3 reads CASSQDPGQGYGYTF. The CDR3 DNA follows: TGCGCCAGCAGCCAAGATCCGGGACAGGGCTATGGCTACACCTTC.

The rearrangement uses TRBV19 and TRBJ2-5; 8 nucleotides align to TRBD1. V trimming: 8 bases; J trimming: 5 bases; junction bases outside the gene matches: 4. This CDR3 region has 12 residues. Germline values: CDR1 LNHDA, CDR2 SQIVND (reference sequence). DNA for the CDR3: TGTGCCAGTCAGGGGGCGGTGGAGACCCAGTACTTC. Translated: CASQGAVETQYF.

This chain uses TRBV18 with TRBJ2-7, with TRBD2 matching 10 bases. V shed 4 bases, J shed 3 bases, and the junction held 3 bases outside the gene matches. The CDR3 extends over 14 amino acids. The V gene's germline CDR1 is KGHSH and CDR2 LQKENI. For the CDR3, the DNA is TGTGCCAGCTCACGGACTAGCGGCTACTACGAGCAGTACTTC. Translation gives CASSRTSGYYEQYF.

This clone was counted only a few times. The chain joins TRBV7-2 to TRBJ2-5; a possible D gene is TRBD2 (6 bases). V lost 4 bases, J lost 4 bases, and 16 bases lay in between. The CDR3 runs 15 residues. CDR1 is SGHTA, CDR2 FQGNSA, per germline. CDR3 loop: CASSSDGVAVETQYF. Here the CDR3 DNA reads TGTGCCAGCAGCTCCGATGGGGTAGCGGTAGAGACCCAGTACTTC.

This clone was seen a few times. The CDR3 nucleotides read TGTGCCAGCAGCGGAGGACAGGGCGGGTACACTGAAGCTTTCTTT. This sequence encodes CASSGGQGGYTEAFF. The V call is TRBV9, the J call TRBJ1-1, with 8 bases fitting TRBD1. Germline V gives CDR1 SGDLS, CDR2 YYNGEE. The trim removed 3 bases at V and 3 bases at J, leaving 7 bases unmatched. The CDR3 length is 15 residues. The whole variable domain, filled in from reference TRBV9 and TRBJ1-1, reads DSGVTQTPKHLITATGQRVTLRCSPRSGDLSVYWYQQSLDQGLQFLIQYYNGEERAKGNILERFSAQQFPDLHSELNLSSLELGDSALYFCASSGGQGGYTEAFFGQGTRLTVV.

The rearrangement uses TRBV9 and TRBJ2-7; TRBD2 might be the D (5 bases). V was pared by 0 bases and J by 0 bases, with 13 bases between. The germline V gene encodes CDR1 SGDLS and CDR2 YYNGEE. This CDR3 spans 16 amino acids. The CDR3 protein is CASSVGPSGPSYEQYV. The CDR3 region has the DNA TGTGCCAGCAGCGTAGGTCCCAGCGGTCCCTCCTACGAGCAGTACGTC.

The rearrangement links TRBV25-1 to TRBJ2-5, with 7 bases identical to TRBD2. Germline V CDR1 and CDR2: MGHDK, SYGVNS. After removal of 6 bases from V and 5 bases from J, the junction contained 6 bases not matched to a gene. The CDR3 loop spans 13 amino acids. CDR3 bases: TGTGCCAGCAGGCCAGCGGGACGGGAGACCCAGTACTTC. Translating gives CASRPAGRETQYF. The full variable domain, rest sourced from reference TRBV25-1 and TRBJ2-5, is EADIYQTPRYLVIGTGKKITLECSQTMGHDKMYWYQQDPGMELHLIHYSYGVNSTEKGDLSSESTVSRIRTEHFPLTLESARPSHTSQYLCASRPAGRETQYFGPGTRLLVL.

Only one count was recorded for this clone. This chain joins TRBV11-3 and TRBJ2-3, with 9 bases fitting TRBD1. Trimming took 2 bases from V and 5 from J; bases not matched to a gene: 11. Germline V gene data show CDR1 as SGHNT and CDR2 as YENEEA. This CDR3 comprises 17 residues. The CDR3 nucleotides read TGTGCCAGCAGCTTAATCATGGGACAGGGTATAGTAGATACGCAGTATTTT. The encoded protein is CASSLIMGQGIVDTQYF.

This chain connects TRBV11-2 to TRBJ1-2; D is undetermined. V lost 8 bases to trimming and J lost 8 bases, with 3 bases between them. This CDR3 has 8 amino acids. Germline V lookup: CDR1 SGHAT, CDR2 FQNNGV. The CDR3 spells CASGGYTF. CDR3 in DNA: TGTGCCAGCGGCGGCTACACCTTC.